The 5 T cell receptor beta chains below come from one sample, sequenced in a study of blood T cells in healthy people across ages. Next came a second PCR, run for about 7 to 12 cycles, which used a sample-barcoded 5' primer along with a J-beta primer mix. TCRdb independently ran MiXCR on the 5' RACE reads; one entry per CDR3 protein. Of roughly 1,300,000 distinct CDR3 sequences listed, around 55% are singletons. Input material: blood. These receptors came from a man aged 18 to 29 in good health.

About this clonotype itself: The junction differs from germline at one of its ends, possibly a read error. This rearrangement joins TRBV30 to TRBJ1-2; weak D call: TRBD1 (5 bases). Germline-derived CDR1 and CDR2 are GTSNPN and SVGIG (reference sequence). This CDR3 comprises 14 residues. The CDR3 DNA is TGTGGCTGGAGCCCGGCAGGTGGGGCCTATGGCTACACCTTC. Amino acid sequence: CGWSPAGGAYGYTF. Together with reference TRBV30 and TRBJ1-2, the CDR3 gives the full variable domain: SQTIHQWPATLVQPVGSPLSLECTVEGTSNPNLYWYRQAAGRGLQLLFYSVGIGQISSEVPQNLSASRPQDRQFILSSKKLLLSDSGFYLCGWSPAGGAYGYTFGSGTRLTVV.

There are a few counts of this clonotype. CDR3: CASSGGLRTGQSRTEAFF. The DNA for the CDR3 is TGTGCCAGCAGTGGAGGGCTTAGGACAGGGCAGAGTCGCACTGAAGCTTTCTTT. The V call is TRBV28, the J call TRBJ1-1; 8 positions agree with TRBD1. V was clipped by 5 bases and J by 4 bases; unmatched bases: 18. The CDR3 spans 18 residues. Germline CDR1 is MDHEN and CDR2 is SYDVKM.

For the CDR3, the DNA is TGTGCTAGTGCTCAATATTCCGGGACCCAGTACTTC. Translating it yields CASAQYSGTQYF. This sequence joins TRBV12-5 and TRBJ2-7; D is uncertain. Gene TRBJ2-5 matches the end of the DNA better, so the J call may be wrong. Germline V gene lookup returns CDR1 LGHNT and CDR2 FRNRAP. This CDR3 is built from 12 residues.

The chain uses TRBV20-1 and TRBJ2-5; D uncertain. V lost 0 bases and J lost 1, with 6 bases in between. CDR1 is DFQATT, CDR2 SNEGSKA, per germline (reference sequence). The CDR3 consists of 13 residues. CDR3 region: CSARETTQETQYF. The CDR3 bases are TGCAGTGCTAGAGAGACAACCCAAGAGACCCAGTACTTC.

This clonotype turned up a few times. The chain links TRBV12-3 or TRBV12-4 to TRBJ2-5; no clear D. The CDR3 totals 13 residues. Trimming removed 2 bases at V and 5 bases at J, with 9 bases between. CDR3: CASSLRFGETQYF. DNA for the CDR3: TGTGCCAGCAGTTTAAGGTTCGGGGAGACCCAGTACTTC.